This record covers a single T cell receptor beta chain. What it recognizes is unknown. A much larger clone is a single base away; this may be a read error. TCRdb reprocessed the reads with MiXCR, giving one entry per CDR3 protein. The sample yields 100,000 or so distinct CDR3 sequences, about 15% seen once. This entry is derived from a study of T cell repertoires in cytomegalovirus infection. About the study: Signatures in public TCR beta sequences pointed to both CMV infection and matching HLA type. Whole-study results and caveats: HLA-C-restricted, CMV-specific TCR beta clonotypes were dominant ex vivo. Totalled public TCR beta family frequency picked out people who carried CMV plus the relevant HLA.

Germline CDR1 and CDR2: SGHTA and FQGNSA. V was pared by 11 bases and J by 3 bases, with 11 bases between. This CDR3 has 11 residues. The chain uses TRBV7-2 and TRBJ2-7; either TRBD1 or TRBD2 may supply D (5 bases each). The sequence came from a human donor in good health (CMV status not recorded). Some clones in this sample may be carry-over from other donors' samples. Sample: PBMCs. The CDR3 protein is CAGGWVYEQYF. CDR3 coding DNA: TGTGCCGGGGGATGGGTCTACGAGCAGTACTTC.